These 5 T cell receptor beta chains were sequenced from one sample in a study of blood T cell repertoires in COVID-19. Assay used: immunoSEQ multiplex PCR; TCRdb lists only in-frame clones, some missing. The sample holds over 100,000 clones; 85% to 90% are singletons and the top ten take less than 4.5%. Sequencing used peripheral blood. The source is a man aged 55 to 70 with COVID-19, enrolled during active disease.

The V and J genes are TRBV12-3 or TRBV12-4 and TRBJ2-7; 8 nucleotides match TRBD1. The CDR3 is made up of 13 amino acids. V trimming: 6 bases; J trimming: 5 bases; junction bases outside the gene matches: 6. CDR3 amino acids: CASRTDRDHEQYF. As DNA, the CDR3 is TGTGCCAGCAGAACGGACAGGGACCACGAGCAGTACTTC.

V usage is TRBV7-2 and J usage is TRBJ1-6, with TRBD1 as a possible D gene (6 bases). The CDR3 has 16 residues. The germline V gene has CDR1 SGHTA and CDR2 FQGNSA. The V end was cut by 0 bases, the J end by 3 bases, with 9 bases between. DNA for the CDR3: TGTGCCAGCAGCTTAGCGGACAGACTCTATAATTCACCCCTCCACTTT. This translates into CASSLADRLYNSPLHF.

The chain carries TRBV28 and TRBJ1-1; no reliable D call. From germline, CDR1 is MDHEN and CDR2 SYDVKM. The CDR3 is 11 residues long. The V and J ends lost 5 bases and 1 base respectively, with 2 bases between them. CDR3 bases: TGTGCCAGCAGTCAGAACACTGAAGCTTTCTTT. It translates to CASSQNTEAFF.

V and J are TRBV6-2 or TRBV6-3 and TRBJ1-5; no clear D gene. V lost 2 bases and J lost 4, with 3 bases in between. This CDR3 has 12 residues. CDR1 MNHEY and CDR2 SVGEGT come from the germline V gene. The CDR3: CASSYVNQPQHF. The CDR3 DNA sequence: TGTGCCAGCAGTTACGTAAATCAGCCCCAGCATTTT.

This rearrangement joins TRBV5-1 to TRBJ2-7; D unclear. From germline, CDR1 is SGHRS and CDR2 YFSETQ. The CDR3 extends over 15 amino acids. V was shortened by 0 bases and J by 4 bases, with 14 bases between the two germline ends. Here the CDR3 DNA reads TGCGCCAGCAGCTTGGCGGCGGCGGCGAGATACGAGCAGTACTTC. Its protein is CASSLAAAARYEQYF.